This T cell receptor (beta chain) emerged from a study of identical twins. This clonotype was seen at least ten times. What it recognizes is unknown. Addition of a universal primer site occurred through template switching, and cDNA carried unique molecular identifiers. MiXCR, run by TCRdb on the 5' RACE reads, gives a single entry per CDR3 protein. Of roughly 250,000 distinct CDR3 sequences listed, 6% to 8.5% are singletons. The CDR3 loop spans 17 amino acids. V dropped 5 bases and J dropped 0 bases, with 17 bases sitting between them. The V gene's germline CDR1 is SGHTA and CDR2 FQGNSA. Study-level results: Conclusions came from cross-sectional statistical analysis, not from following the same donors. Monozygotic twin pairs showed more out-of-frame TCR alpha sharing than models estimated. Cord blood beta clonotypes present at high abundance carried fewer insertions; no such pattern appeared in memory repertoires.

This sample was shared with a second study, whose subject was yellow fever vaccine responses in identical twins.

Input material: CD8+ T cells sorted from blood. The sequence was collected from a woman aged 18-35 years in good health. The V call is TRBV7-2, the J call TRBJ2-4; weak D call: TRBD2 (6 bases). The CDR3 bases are TGTGCCAGCAGCCCGCCACTAGCCGACCAAGCCAAAAACATTCAGTACTTC. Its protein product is CASSPPLADQAKNIQYF.